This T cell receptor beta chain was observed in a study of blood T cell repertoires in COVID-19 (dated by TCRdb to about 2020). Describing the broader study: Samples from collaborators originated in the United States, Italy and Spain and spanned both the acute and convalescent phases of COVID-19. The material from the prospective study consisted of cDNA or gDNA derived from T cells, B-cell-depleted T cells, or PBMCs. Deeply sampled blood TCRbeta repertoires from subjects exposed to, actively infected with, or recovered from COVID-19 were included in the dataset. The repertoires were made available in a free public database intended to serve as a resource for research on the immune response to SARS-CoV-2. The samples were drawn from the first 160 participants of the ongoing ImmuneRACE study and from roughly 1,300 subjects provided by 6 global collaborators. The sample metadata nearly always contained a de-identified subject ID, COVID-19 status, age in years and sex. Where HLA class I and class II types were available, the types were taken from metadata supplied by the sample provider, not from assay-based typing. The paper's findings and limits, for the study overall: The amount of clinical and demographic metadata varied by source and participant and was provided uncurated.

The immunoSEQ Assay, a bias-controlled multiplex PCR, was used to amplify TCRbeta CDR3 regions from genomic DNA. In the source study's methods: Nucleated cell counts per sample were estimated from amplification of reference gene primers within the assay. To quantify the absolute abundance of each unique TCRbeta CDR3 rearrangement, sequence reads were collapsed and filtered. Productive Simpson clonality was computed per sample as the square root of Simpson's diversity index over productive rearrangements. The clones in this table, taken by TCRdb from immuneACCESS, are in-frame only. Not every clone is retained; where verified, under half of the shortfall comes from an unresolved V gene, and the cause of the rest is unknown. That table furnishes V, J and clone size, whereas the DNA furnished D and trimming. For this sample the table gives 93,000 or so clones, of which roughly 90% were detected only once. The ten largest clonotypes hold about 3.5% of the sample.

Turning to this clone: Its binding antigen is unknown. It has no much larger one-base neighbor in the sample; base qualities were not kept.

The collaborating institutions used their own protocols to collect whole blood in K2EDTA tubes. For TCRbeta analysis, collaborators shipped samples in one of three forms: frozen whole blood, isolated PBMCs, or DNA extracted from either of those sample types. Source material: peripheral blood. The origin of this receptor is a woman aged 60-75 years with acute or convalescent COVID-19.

The CDR3 corresponds to CASTLGLVTEAFF. In nucleotides, the sequence is TGTGCCAGCACCCTCGGACTTGTCACTGAAGCTTTCTTT. This chain is built from TRBV6-6 and TRBJ1-1; confidence is insufficient to name the D gene. According to the germline V gene (reference sequence), CDR1 reads MNHNY and CDR2 reads SVGAGI. Spanning cysteine to phenylalanine, the CDR3 consists of 13 amino acids. The only DNA kept is the CDR3, 39 bases in frame from the first base. Between the V and J ends, shortened by 7 bases and 4 bases respectively, the junction contains 13 bases.